This TCR beta chain was sequenced during a study of blood T cell repertoires in COVID-19. Study as a whole: Nucleic acid was either cDNA or gDNA, and it came from T cells, B-cell-depleted T cells, or PBMCs.

In the original processing: Estimation of nucleated cell counts relied on the amplification of reference gene primers. The repertoire was sequenced with immunoSEQ multiplex PCR; TCRdb's copy has only in-frame clones and lacks some. Clone size and the V and J calls come from that table; the DNA yielded D and trimming. The sample records under 200,000 clones, 75% to 90% being singletons. Donors in Cohort 3 counted as recovered after two negative PCRs, clearance, or symptom resolution. The sequenced sample consisted of PBMCs or T cells enriched from blood (not recorded which). The TCR was taken from a woman in her late teens or twenties who had recovered from COVID-19.

CDR3 DNA sequence: TGTGCCAGCAGCTTACAGGACAGGGCGTTTGGCTACACCTTC. This gives the protein CASSLQDRAFGYTF. This chain connects TRBV7-9 to TRBJ1-2, with TRBD1 identical over 8 bases. Trimming took 2 bases from V and 7 from J; bases not matched to a gene: 6. Germline assignment: CDR1 SEHNR and CDR2 FQNEAQ (reference sequence). The CDR3 has 14 amino acids.